The rows below give T cell receptor beta chains drawn from one sample of a study of T-cell reconstitution after alpha-beta-depleted transplantation in children. Via MiXCR, TCRdb re-called the PCR reads, giving one row per CDR3 protein. The repertoire holds about 170,000 distinct CDR3 sequences, with roughly 11% as singletons. The sample here was PBMCs, taken before TCRalphabeta/CD19-depleted stem cell transplant. Source of these receptors: a boy younger than 10 with acute myeloid leukemia, due to receive a stem cell transplant. The CDR3 runs from the conserved cysteine through the conserved F or W. The D gene is left open where the match is weak. A row's size may be missing; if present it is once, few, many or a size class.

clone_size d_call j_call v_call cdr3_aa cdr3_nt
many TRBD1 TRBJ2-5 TRBV3-1 CASRWTGEGETQYF TGTGCCAGCAGGTGGACAGGGGAAGGGGAGACCCAGTACTTC
- - TRBJ1-1 TRBV19 CASIPRERTEAFF TGTGCCAGTATTCCTCGAGAGAGAACTGAAGCTTTCTTT
- TRBD2 TRBJ2-4 TRBV12-3/TRBV12-4 CASSFSGGLAKNIQYF TGTGCCAGCAGTTTTTCGGGGGGTTTAGCCAAAAACATTCAGTACTTC
few - TRBJ2-7 TRBV20-1 CRARGGLPTYEQYF TGCCGTGCCAGGGGTGGCCTCCCGACCTACGAGCAGTACTTC
- - TRBJ2-2 TRBV11-3 CASSLRTVSRAGELFF TGTGCCAGCAGCTTAAGGACGGTCTCGCGTGCCGGGGAGCTGTTTTTT
many TRBD1 TRBJ2-5 TRBV2 CASSHPGQGKETQYF TGTGCCAGCAGTCATCCGGGACAGGGGAAGGAGACCCAGTACTTC
many - TRBJ1-4 TRBV5-1 CASSWGSRPGEKLFF TGCGCCAGCAGCTGGGGATCCCGACCTGGTGAAAAACTGTTTTTT
many TRBD2 TRBJ2-3 TRBV20-1 CSLKLAGRTDTQYF TGCAGTCTCAAACTAGCGGGGCGCACAGATACGCAGTATTTT
many - TRBJ2-3 TRBV18 CASSPPGLLSTDTQYF TGTGCCAGCTCACCACCGGGACTCCTTAGCACAGATACGCAGTATTTT
many TRBD1 TRBJ2-2 TRBV5-1 CASSLQGTDGRELFF TGCGCCAGCAGCTTGCAGGGGACAGACGGCAGGGAGCTGTTTTTT
many - TRBJ1-5 TRBV12-3/TRBV12-4 CASSQIPRGLGQPQHF TGTGCCAGCAGCCAAATCCCCCGGGGGCTCGGTCAGCCCCAGCATTTT
many TRBD1 TRBJ1-1 TRBV5-4 CASRRDRADTEAFF TGTGCCAGCAGGCGCGACAGGGCTGACACTGAAGCTTTCTTT
many - TRBJ1-1 TRBV7-3 CASKKGFPERTEAFF TGTGCCAGCAAGAAAGGGTTCCCCGAAAGGACTGAAGCTTTCTTT
many - TRBJ2-7 TRBV6-5 CASSYRPTREQYF TGTGCCAGCAGTTACCGACCGACGCGTGAGCAGTACTTC
many - TRBJ1-4 TRBV7-6 CASSEGPYEKLFF TGTGCCAGCAGCGAAGGGCCTTATGAAAAACTGTTTTTT
many - TRBJ2-3 TRBV5-1 CASSLAGAASTDTQYF TGCGCCAGCAGCTTGGCTGGAGCGGCTAGCACAGATACGCAGTATTTT
many - TRBJ2-5 TRBV7-6 CASSPRSDETQYF TGTGCCAGCAGCCCACGCTCAGATGAGACCCAGTACTTC
many - TRBJ2-5 TRBV15 CATSRDRGQTPETQYF TGTGCCACCAGCAGAGATCGTGGGCAGACCCCAGAGACCCAGTACTTC
many TRBD2 TRBJ2-3 TRBV5-1 CASSLSGTSGTDTQYF TGCGCCAGCAGCTTGAGTGGGACTAGCGGGACAGATACGCAGTATTTT
many TRBD1 TRBJ1-5 TRBV10-3 CAISDPTQTGGNWNQPQHF TGTGCCATCAGTGACCCAACACAGACAGGGGGCAACTGGAATCAGCCCCAGCATTTT
many TRBD1 TRBJ1-2 TRBV14 CASSPAGTGNGGYTF TGTGCCAGCAGCCCTGCCGGGACAGGGAACGGGGGCTACACCTTC
many - TRBJ2-1 TRBV18 CASSPDESSYNEQFF TGTGCCAGCTCACCCGACGAGAGCTCCTACAATGAGCAGTTCTTC
many TRBD1 TRBJ1-1 TRBV5-8 CALRRGQGWVEAFF TGTGCCCTCAGGCGAGGACAGGGGTGGGTTGAAGCTTTCTTT
many - TRBJ1-5 TRBV5-1 CASSLVPDSNQPQHF TGCGCCAGCAGCTTGGTCCCGGATAGCAATCAGCCCCAGCATTTT
many - TRBJ1-2 TRBV5-8 CASRQAYGYTF TGTGCCAGCAGACAGGCCTATGGCTACACCTTC
many - TRBJ1-1 TRBV7-9 CASSRVGGTEAFF TGTGCCAGTAGCCGGGTCGGGGGTACTGAAGCTTTCTTT
many - TRBJ2-7 TRBV24-1 CATSDQYEQYF TGTGCCACCAGTGATCAATACGAGCAGTACTTC
many - TRBJ1-5 TRBV7-9 CASSWGVQPQHF TGTGCCAGCAGCTGGGGGGTCCAGCCCCAGCATTTT
many TRBD1 TRBJ2-1 TRBV6-1 CASSAYFEQGISPLEQFF TGTGCCAGCAGTGCCTACTTTGAACAGGGGATCTCTCCATTGGAGCAGTTCTTC
many TRBD1 TRBJ1-5 TRBV24-1 CATSDLHRGGNQPQHF TGTGCCACCAGTGATTTACACAGGGGAGGCAATCAGCCCCAGCATTTT
many - TRBJ2-2 TRBV5-1 CASSVRGADRANTGELFF TGCGCCAGCAGCGTGAGGGGGGCGGACAGAGCGAACACCGGGGAGCTGTTTTTT
many - TRBJ1-5 TRBV20-1 CSATFGQSNQPQHF TGCAGTGCTACGTTCGGACAGTCCAATCAGCCCCAGCATTTT
many TRBD2 TRBJ2-3 TRBV20-1 CSAGGLANLASTDTQYF TGCAGTGCTGGGGGACTAGCAAACCTAGCTAGCACAGATACGCAGTATTTT
many TRBD2 TRBJ2-2 TRBV5-1 CASSLRAGHTGELFF TGCGCCAGCAGCTTGAGAGCGGGACACACCGGGGAGCTGTTTTTT
many - TRBJ2-1 TRBV5-1 CASSLAGRTYNEQFF TGCGCCAGCAGCTTGGCCGGGCGGACCTACAATGAGCAGTTCTTC
many TRBD1 TRBJ1-5 TRBV20-1 CSAPTGGQNQPQHF TGCAGTGCTCCTACAGGGGGCCAAAATCAGCCCCAGCATTTT
many - TRBJ1-2 TRBV5-6 CASSLVVGGYTF TGTGCCAGCAGCTTGGTGGTGGGCGGCTACACCTTC
- - TRBJ2-1 TRBV5-5 CASSLEPLGINEQFF TGTGCCAGCAGCTTGGAGCCATTAGGGATTAATGAGCAGTTCTTC
many - TRBJ2-5 TRBV2 CASSSGTLQETQYF TGTGCCAGCAGTTCCGGGACTTTACAAGAGACCCAGTACTTC
many - TRBJ1-1 TRBV7-9 CASSFGDTEAFF TGTGCCAGCAGCTTCGGGGACACTGAAGCTTTCTTT
many - TRBJ2-5 TRBV12-3/TRBV12-4 CASSPGTPGTQYF TGTGCCAGCAGTCCCGGGACTCCGGGGACCCAGTACTTC
many - TRBJ1-1 TRBV3-1 CASSQATGGEAFF TGTGCCAGCAGCCAAGCCACGGGGGGTGAAGCTTTCTTT
many - TRBJ2-1 TRBV20-1 CSAKPGANNEQFF TGCAGTGCCAAGCCCGGGGCTAACAATGAGCAGTTCTTC
many - TRBJ1-2 TRBV5-1 CASSLLGREYGYTF TGCGCCAGCAGCTTGTTGGGACGGGAATATGGCTACACCTTC
few - TRBJ1-5 TRBV27 CASHDSGFGNQPQHF TGTGCCAGCCATGATTCTGGATTTGGCAATCAGCCCCAGCATTTT
many - TRBJ1-5 TRBV27 CASSLSAGMPQHF TGTGCCAGCAGTTTATCAGCAGGGATGCCCCAGCATTTT
many TRBD1 TRBJ2-1 TRBV7-6 CASSPITGTAFYNEQFF TGTGCCAGCAGTCCGATTACCGGGACAGCTTTCTACAATGAGCAGTTCTTC
many TRBD1 TRBJ2-7 TRBV5-6 CASSPWTGGGDEQYF TGTGCCAGCAGCCCGTGGACAGGGGGGGGAGACGAGCAGTACTTC
many - TRBJ2-3 TRBV7-3 CASRSGGADTQYF TGTGCCAGCCGGTCAGGGGGGGCAGATACGCAGTATTTT
many TRBD2 TRBJ2-3 TRBV5-1 CASSLVASGRLDTDTQYF TGCGCCAGCAGCTTGGTAGCTAGCGGGAGATTAGACACAGATACGCAGTATTTT
many TRBD2 TRBJ2-3 TRBV20-1 CSADGREVYTDTQYF TGCAGTGCTGACGGGCGGGAGGTCTACACAGATACGCAGTATTTT
many - TRBJ2-3 TRBV12-3/TRBV12-4 CASSFAERDTQYF TGTGCCAGCAGTTTTGCAGAAAGAGATACGCAGTATTTT
many TRBD1 TRBJ1-6 TRBV7-9 CASSFGTVNSYNSPLHF TGTGCCAGCAGCTTTGGGACAGTTAACTCCTATAATTCACCCCTCCACTTT
many - TRBJ2-5 TRBV7-6 CASSPRTVTSKQETQYF TGTGCCAGCAGCCCCAGGACTGTCACGAGCAAACAAGAGACCCAGTACTTC
many TRBD2 TRBJ2-3 TRBV3-1 CASSQGLAGVTQYF TGTGCCAGCAGCCAAGGACTAGCGGGGGTTACGCAGTATTTT
many - TRBJ2-5 TRBV5-1 CASSLVGLVYQETQYF TGCGCCAGCAGCTTGGTAGGACTCGTGTACCAAGAGACCCAGTACTTC
many TRBD1 TRBJ1-1 TRBV6-5 CASSYGQGAFPEAFF TGTGCCAGCAGTTATGGACAGGGGGCCTTCCCTGAAGCTTTCTTT
many - TRBJ1-1 TRBV20-1 CSARDSANTEAFF TGCAGTGCTAGAGACAGTGCGAACACTGAAGCTTTCTTT
many - TRBJ2-4 TRBV5-1 CASSLEPGKSNIQYF TGCGCCAGCAGCTTGGAGCCAGGGAAATCAAACATTCAGTACTTC
many - TRBJ2-7 TRBV12-3/TRBV12-4 CASSRMMGYEQYF TGTGCCAGCAGTCGCATGATGGGCTACGAGCAGTACTTC